The 30 T cell receptor beta chains given below trace back to one sample, sequenced in a study of control samples from healthy donors and cancer patients. Using immunoSEQ multiplex PCR, the repertoire was profiled, and TCRdb retains in-frame clones only, with some absent. The sample yields about 160,000 clones, roughly 90% seen once. Sequencing used blood. The receptors come from a man aged 30-40 years in good health.

This chain links TRBV5-1 with TRBJ1-3; D remains ambiguous. V lost 4 bases and J 4 bases, leaving 12 bases between the germline ends. Germline V gives CDR1 SGHRS, CDR2 YFSETQ. The CDR3 totals 14 residues. As DNA, the CDR3 is TGCGCCAGCAGCCCTGATAAAGGGGGAAACACCATATATTTT. Protein sequence: CASSPDKGGNTIYF.

The chain uses TRBV28 and TRBJ1-3, with D unclear. This CDR3 comprises 15 residues. V was shortened by 7 bases and J by 2 bases, with 15 bases between the two germline ends. The germline V gene has CDR1 MDHEN and CDR2 SYDVKM. CDR3 loop: CASISRRYPGNTIYF. CDR3 sequence (DNA): TGTGCCAGCATCTCAAGGCGTTACCCTGGAAACACCATATATTTT.

The genes are TRBV6-5 and TRBJ1-4; 7 nucleotides align to TRBD1. Germline CDR1 MNHEY, CDR2 SVGAGI. CDR3 length equals 13 residues. V gave up 10 bases and J gave up 7 bases; unmatched junction bases: 9. CDR3 DNA: TGTGCCATCAGGGGGTCCGGGGCTGAAAAACTGTTTTTT. Its protein product is CAIRGSGAEKLFF.

The chain joins TRBV6-2 or TRBV6-3 to TRBJ1-5, with 7 bases fitting TRBD1. Germline CDR1 reads MNHEY; CDR2 reads SVGEGT. V lost 6 bases to trimming and J lost 3 bases; unmatched junction nucleotides: 8. There are 15 residues in the CDR3. CDR3 loop: CASSMTGSLNQPQHF. In DNA, the CDR3 is TGTGCCAGCAGCATGACAGGGAGTCTCAATCAGCCCCAGCATTTT.

The V call is TRBV5-1, the J call TRBJ2-3; D not resolved. The CDR3 length is 15 residues. Trimming removed 4 bases at V and 1 base at J, with 13 bases between. Germline-derived CDR1 and CDR2 are SGHRS and YFSETQ. Written as DNA, the CDR3 is TGCGCCAGCAGCCGCCGGGCAGAGGGCACAGATACGCAGTATTTT. Translating it yields CASSRRAEGTDTQYF.

Here the CDR3 reads CASSQKGTGNQPQHF. In nucleotides, the CDR3 is TGCGCCAGCAGCCAAAAAGGGACGGGCAATCAGCCCCAGCATTTT. This chain links TRBV4-1 with TRBJ1-5, with D possibly TRBD1 on 5 matching bases. This CDR3 comprises 15 residues. The ends were cut back, 2 bases at V and 2 bases at J, with 10 bases in the middle. From germline, CDR1 is MGHRA and CDR2 YSYEKL.

V gene TRBV21-1 combines with J gene TRBJ2-1; TRBD2 is taken as the D call from the table, unchecked against the DNA. TRBV21-1 is tagged as a pseudogene. The CDR3 runs 17 residues. The CDR3 region is CASSPSPGTPSYNEQFF. CDR3 nucleotides: TGTGCCAGCAGTCCCTCCCCCGGGACTCCCTCCTACAATGAGCAGTTCTTC.

V is TRBV7-9 and J is TRBJ2-5; 7 nucleotides align to TRBD2. The trim removed 6 bases at V and 4 bases at J, leaving 11 bases unmatched. The CDR3 sequence is 15 residues long. Germline-derived CDR1 and CDR2 are SEHNR and FQNEAQ (reference sequence). The CDR3 region has the DNA TGTGCCAGCAGTCCGCGGAGACTAGCAGGAGAGACCCAGTACTTC. It encodes CASSPRRLAGETQYF.

The V call is TRBV2, the J call TRBJ2-5; maybe TRBD2 (5 bases). The CDR3 length is 16 residues. V lost 6 bases, J lost 1 base, and 18 bases lay in between. Germline V gene sequence: CDR1 SNHLY, CDR2 FYNNEI. The CDR3 loop reads CASRGRENRFQETQYF. The CDR3 bases are TGTGCCAGCAGGGGCCGGGAAAACCGATTCCAAGAGACCCAGTACTTC.

The genes are TRBV5-1 and TRBJ2-7; tentative D call: TRBD1 (6 bases). The CDR3 totals 16 residues. Per the germline V gene, CDR1 is SGHRS and CDR2 is YFSETQ. The V gene lost 4 bases and the J gene lost 2 bases, with 19 bases spanning the gap. As DNA, the CDR3 is TGCGCCAGCAGCGGAAAACAGGGATATGAAACCTACGAGCAGTACTTC. It codes for CASSGKQGYETYEQYF.

The table lists this clone with a count of one. The rearrangement joins TRBV4-2 to TRBJ1-3; D gene unclear. Germline V gene sequence: CDR1 LGHNA, CDR2 YNFKEQ. V was shortened by 1 base and J by 8 bases, with 6 bases between the two germline ends. The CDR3 is 12 amino acids. The CDR3 sequence is CASSQGADTIYF. CDR3 DNA sequence: TGTGCCAGCAGCCAAGGGGCGGACACCATATATTTT.

The V and J genes are TRBV10-3 and TRBJ2-7, with D unresolved. The CDR3 is 12 residues long. The V end was cut by 5 bases, the J end by 2 bases, with 7 bases between. Germline CDR1 ENHRY, CDR2 SYGVKD. CDR3 nucleotide sequence: TGTGCCATCAGTAACGGAGCCTACGAGCAGTACTTC. Its protein is CAISNGAYEQYF.

This sequence joins TRBV2 and TRBJ2-7, with D possibly matching TRBD1 (5 bases). CDR3 length equals 14 residues. The V end was cut by 7 bases, the J end by 2 bases, with 15 bases between. Germline assignment: CDR1 SNHLY and CDR2 FYNNEI. For the CDR3, the DNA is TGTGCCAGCACCTCGGCAGGGTCCCCCTACGAGCAGTACTTC. Its translation is CASTSAGSPYEQYF.

The J gene is TRBJ2-7, the V gene TRBV15, with D unclear. CDR3 size: 17 residues. Germline V gene sequence: CDR1 LNHNV, CDR2 YYDKDF (reference sequence). Trimming removed 0 bases from V and 1 base from J, with 16 bases in between. CDR3 region: CATSRDPRVVGSYEQYF. Here the CDR3 DNA reads TGTGCCACCAGCAGAGATCCAAGGGTGGTTGGGTCCTACGAGCAGTACTTC. Looking up the rest from reference TRBV15 and TRBJ2-7 gives the full variable domain: DAMVIQNPRYQVTQFGKPVTLSCSQTLNHNVMYWYQQKSSQAPKLLFHYYDKDFNNEADTPDNFQSRRPNTSFCFLDIRSPGLGDTAMYLCATSRDPRVVGSYEQYFGPGTRLTVT.

The chain employs TRBV2 and TRBJ2-2, with D perhaps being TRBD1 or TRBD2 (5 bases each). Germline loops: CDR1 SNHLY, CDR2 FYNNEI. Trimming pared 8 bases from V and 6 bases from J, leaving 10 bases between. This CDR3 has 12 amino acids. The CDR3 nucleotides read TGTGCCAGCCGAGGGGCGGCCGGGGAGCTGTTTTTT. It is translated as CASRGAAGELFF. Drawing the rest from reference TRBV2 and TRBJ2-2, the complete variable domain is EPEVTQTPSHQVTQMGQEVILRCVPISNHLYFYWYRQILGQKVEFLVSFYNNEISEKSEIFDDQFSVERPDGSNFTLKIRSTKLEDSAMYFCASRGAAGELFFGEGSRLTVL.

The CDR3 reads CASSLGRALGYTF. In nucleotides, the CDR3 is TGTGCCAGCAGTTTAGGGCGGGCTCTAGGCTACACCTTC. The chain recombines TRBV12-3 or TRBV12-4 with TRBJ1-2; D not resolved. This CDR3 region has 13 residues. V lost 1 base and J 8 bases, leaving 11 bases between the germline ends.

The chain is built from TRBV6-5 and TRBJ1-2; no clear D. There are 11 residues in the CDR3. Germline V gives CDR1 MNHEY, CDR2 SVGAGI. Trimming took 8 bases from V and 3 from J, leaving 7 bases between them. CDR3 protein: CASALHYGYTF. In nucleotides, the CDR3 is TGTGCCAGCGCCCTTCACTATGGCTACACCTTC.

This clone was seen once. The chain couples TRBV29-1 to TRBJ1-1; D is uncertain. V gave up 6 bases and J gave up 1 base, with 15 bases separating them. The CDR3 is 14 residues long. Germline lookup yields CDR1 SQVTM and CDR2 ANQGSEA. CDR3 bases: TGCAGCGTAGGTAAGGTCAGCCAGAACACTGAAGCTTTCTTT. It translates to CSVGKVSQNTEAFF.

V usage is TRBV10-3 and J usage is TRBJ2-5, with no clear D. CDR1 ENHRY and CDR2 SYGVKD come from the germline V gene. The V gene lost 4 bases and the J gene lost 5 bases, with 5 bases spanning the gap. The CDR3 has 11 residues. CDR3 in amino acids: CAISVAETQYF. For the CDR3, the DNA is TGTGCCATCAGTGTAGCCGAGACCCAGTACTTC.

As regards this clone: In the same sample, other DNA sequences code for this CDR3. The rearrangement links TRBV18 to TRBJ1-1, with D hard to call. V lost 2 bases and J 2 bases, leaving 0 bases between the germline ends. The CDR3 spans 11 residues. From germline, CDR1 is KGHSH and CDR2 LQKENI. CDR3: CASSPNTEAFF. Written as DNA, the CDR3 is TGTGCCAGCTCACCAAACACTGAAGCTTTCTTT.

This clone was recorded a few times. As DNA, the CDR3 is TGTGCCAGCAGCAGGCGGACAGGGAACAATGAGCAGTTCTTC. Its translation is CASSRRTGNNEQFF. This chain uses TRBV7-2 with TRBJ2-1; 8 positions agree with TRBD1. CDR3 size: 14 residues. Germline V gives CDR1 SGHTA, CDR2 FQGNSA. V lost 5 bases to trimming and J lost 5 bases; unmatched junction nucleotides: 5.

This chain connects TRBV4-3 to TRBJ2-4, with D perhaps assigned TRBD1 or TRBD2 (5 bases each). Germline V gene data show CDR1 as LGHNA and CDR2 as YSLEER. This CDR3 contains 17 residues. V lost 0 bases to trimming and J lost 6 bases, with 18 bases between them. The CDR3 here is CASSQDGASSYRNIQYF. The CDR3 nucleotides are TGCGCCAGCAGCCAAGATGGGGCTAGCTCTTATAGAAACATTCAGTACTTC.

This sequence joins TRBV13 and TRBJ1-6; D might be TRBD1 (6 bases). CDR3 length equals 12 residues. Germline values: CDR1 PRHDT, CDR2 FYEKMQ (reference sequence). Trimming took off 8 bases at V and 14 bases at J, with 16 bases between the two ends. The DNA of the CDR3 is TGTGCCAGCCCCTGGGGGCGGCTAACCCTCCACTTT. Translated, it gives CASPWGRLTLHF.

The chain recombines TRBV7-8 with TRBJ2-7; possibly TRBD1 for D (6 bases). The germline V gene has CDR1 SGHVS and CDR2 FQNEAQ. V gave up 4 bases and J gave up 2 bases, with 12 bases separating them. This CDR3 spans 14 amino acids. Here the CDR3 DNA reads TGTGCCAGCAGCTATACGGGACAAGCCTACGAGCAGTACTTC. Translating gives CASSYTGQAYEQYF.

The chain uses TRBV7-2 and TRBJ1-2; unclear D gene. The ends were cut back, 0 bases at V and 3 bases at J, with 11 bases in the middle. Germline V gene lookup returns CDR1 SGHTA and CDR2 FQGNSA. The CDR3 is 15 amino acids. CDR3 in amino acids: CASSLAREAYYGYTF. For the CDR3, the DNA is TGTGCCAGCAGCTTAGCAAGGGAGGCATACTATGGCTACACCTTC.

The V and J genes are TRBV6-6 and TRBJ1-4; no definite D call. This CDR3 is 16 amino acids long. Germline lookup yields CDR1 MNHNY and CDR2 SVGAGI (reference sequence). Trimming cost V 4 bases and J 5 bases, with 17 bases left between them. For the CDR3, the DNA is TGTGCCAGCAGTTTGGGCCCGATCTCCAAGAATGAAAAACTGTTTTTT. Protein product: CASSLGPISKNEKLFF.

This clone was seen only once. This chain joins TRBV11-3 and TRBJ2-7; unclear D gene. The germline gives CDR1 SGHNT, CDR2 YENEEA. This CDR3 is 13 amino acids long. V lost 1 base and J lost 0, with 4 bases in between. CDR3 coding DNA: TGTGCCAGCAGCTTAGGGTCCTCCTACGAGCAGTACTTC. Its translation: CASSLGSSYEQYF.

The V gene is TRBV19, the J gene TRBJ1-1, with D unclear. V lost 8 bases, J lost 1 base, and 5 bases lay in between. This CDR3 comprises 11 residues. Per germline, CDR1 LNHDA and CDR2 SQIVND (reference sequence). CDR3 coding DNA: TGTGCCAGTTTCACGAACACTGAAGCTTTCTTT. Its protein product is CASFTNTEAFF.

The J gene is TRBJ2-3, the V gene TRBV7-9; D may be TRBD1 (5 bases). From germline, CDR1 is SEHNR and CDR2 FQNEAQ (reference sequence). Trimming left V 5 bases short and J 2 bases short, with 14 bases between. The CDR3 is 15 residues long. The CDR3 region is CASSRMDTVTDTQYF. Written as DNA, the CDR3 is TGTGCCAGCAGCCGAATGGACACCGTCACAGATACGCAGTATTTT.

The chain is built from TRBV11-1 and TRBJ2-7; TRBD2 matches at 8 bases. Germline loops: CDR1 SGHAT, CDR2 FQDESV (reference sequence). This CDR3 comprises 14 residues. V shed 3 bases and J 1 base; nucleotides not matched to a gene: 2. DNA of the CDR3: TGTGCCAGCAGCTTCCAGCGGGAGTCCTACGAGCAGTACTTC. Translation gives CASSFQRESYEQYF.